This TCR beta chain was documented in a study of cytomegalovirus exposure and HLA in healthy donors. PCR amplification relied on 60 Vbeta primers (plus 13 Jbeta primers). Sequencing was performed with immunoSEQ multiplex PCR; in TCRdb, only in-frame clones are kept and a portion is missing. The sample holds under 130,000 clones, over 12% seen once. The CDR3 runs to 18 residues. Germline V gives CDR1 SGHVS, CDR2 FNYEAQ. V was clipped by 1 base and J by 2 bases; unmatched bases: 9. Whole-study results and caveats: Some TCR beta chains (around 160 of them) were listed as cytomegalovirus-associated. Most TCR sequences showed up rarely, but some public TCRs showed up in many donors.

Each donor was healthy, and each was a bone marrow donor. The sample holds a few counts of this clone. What it binds is not known. The same CDR3 arises from other DNA sequences in this sample as well. Sequencing was performed on PBMCs. This chain uses TRBV7-6 with TRBJ2-1, with 9 bases fitting TRBD2. This clonotype originated in a female donor in good health and CMV-seronegative. The CDR3 DNA reads TGTGCCAGCAGCTTAGAAGGGCTAGCGGGAATCCCCTACAATGAGCAGTTCTTC. It translates to CASSLEGLAGIPYNEQFF.